This TCR beta chain was captured in a study of CD8+ T cells in alopecia areata. Extracted from the samples, RNA was reverse transcribed into cDNA to serve as the sequencing template. Sequencing used immunoSEQ multiplex PCR; TCRdb keeps in-frame clones, though not all of them. The sample shows 90,000 to 150,000 clones, less than 80% of them seen only once. Details on this clone: The antigen remains unidentified.

Study-wide points: Against the mouse data, patients shared TCRs less clearly, possibly for HLA reasons.

The sample taken for sequencing was CD4+ T cells sorted from blood. The TCR originated in a human donor in good health.

The CDR3: CASSSLTNRGRQTQYF. CDR3 nucleotides: TGCGCCAGCAGCTCCCTTACCAACAGGGGACGGCAGACCCAGTACTTC. This chain joins TRBV5-1 and TRBJ2-5; 7 bases match TRBD1. The CDR3 spans 16 residues. V lost 3 bases and J lost 6; bases outside the gene matches: 14. The V gene's germline CDR1 is SGHRS and CDR2 YFSETQ.